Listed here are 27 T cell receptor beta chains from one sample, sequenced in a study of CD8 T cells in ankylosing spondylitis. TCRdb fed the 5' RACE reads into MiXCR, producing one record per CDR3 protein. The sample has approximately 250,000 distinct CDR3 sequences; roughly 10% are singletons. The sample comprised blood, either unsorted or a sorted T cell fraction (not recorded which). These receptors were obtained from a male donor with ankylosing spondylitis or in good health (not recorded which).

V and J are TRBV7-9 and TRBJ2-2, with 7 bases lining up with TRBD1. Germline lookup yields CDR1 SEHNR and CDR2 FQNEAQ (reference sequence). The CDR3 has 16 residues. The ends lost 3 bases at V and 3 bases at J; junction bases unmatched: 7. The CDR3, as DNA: TGTGCCAGCAGCTTTTTACAGGGGACCCACACCGGGGAGCTGTTTTTT. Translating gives CASSFLQGTHTGELFF.

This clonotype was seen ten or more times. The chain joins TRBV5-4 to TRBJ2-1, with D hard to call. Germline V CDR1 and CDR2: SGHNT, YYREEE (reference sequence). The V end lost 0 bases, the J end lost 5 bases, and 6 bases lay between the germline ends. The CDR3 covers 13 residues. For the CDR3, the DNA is TGTGCCAGCAGCTTGGGGTACCACAATGAGCAGTTCTTC. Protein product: CASSLGYHNEQFF. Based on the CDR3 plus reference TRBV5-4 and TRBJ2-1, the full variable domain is ETGVTQSPTHLIKTRGQQVTLRCSSQSGHNTVSWYQQALGQGPQFIFQYYREEENGRGNFPPRFSGLQFPNYSSELNVNALELDDSALYLCASSLGYHNEQFFGPGTRLTVL.

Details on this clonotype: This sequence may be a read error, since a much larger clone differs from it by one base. The DNA for the CDR3 is TGTGCCAACAGTGGGTCCGAGAATGGCTACACCTTC. Translating gives CANSGSENGYTF. The chain couples TRBV9 to TRBJ1-2; no definite D call. Germline CDR1 reads SGDLS; CDR2 reads YYNGEE. The CDR3 covers 12 residues. V shed 9 bases and J shed 6 bases, with 15 bases lying between them.

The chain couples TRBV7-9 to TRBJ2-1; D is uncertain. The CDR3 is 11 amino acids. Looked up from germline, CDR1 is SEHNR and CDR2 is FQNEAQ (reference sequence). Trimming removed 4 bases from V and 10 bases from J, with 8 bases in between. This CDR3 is CASSSSEEQFF. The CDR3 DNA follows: TGTGCCAGCAGCTCTTCGGAGGAGCAGTTCTTC.

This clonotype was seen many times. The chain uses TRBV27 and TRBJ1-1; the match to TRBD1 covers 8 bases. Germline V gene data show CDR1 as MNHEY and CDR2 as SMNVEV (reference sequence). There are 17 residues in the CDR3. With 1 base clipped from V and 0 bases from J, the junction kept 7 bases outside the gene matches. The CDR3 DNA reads TGTGCCAGCAGTTTATTTAGCAGGGGGCCTTTGAACACTGAAGCTTTCTTT. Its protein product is CASSLFSRGPLNTEAFF.

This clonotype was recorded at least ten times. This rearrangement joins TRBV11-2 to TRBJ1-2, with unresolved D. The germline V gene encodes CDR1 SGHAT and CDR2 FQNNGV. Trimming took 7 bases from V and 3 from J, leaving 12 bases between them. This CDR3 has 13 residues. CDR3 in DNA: TGTGCCAGCACTGCACCGGACGACTATGGCTACACCTTC. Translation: CASTAPDDYGYTF.

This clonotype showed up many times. CDR3 protein: CASSLASGTGIDEQFF. In DNA form, the CDR3 reads TGCGCCAGCAGCTTGGCCTCGGGGACAGGCATAGATGAGCAGTTCTTC. V is TRBV5-1 and J is TRBJ2-1; 8 bases are a match to TRBD1. Trimming removed 0 bases from V and 8 bases from J; junction bases left unmatched: 10. CDR3 size: 16 residues. Germline V CDR1 and CDR2: SGHRS, YFSETQ.

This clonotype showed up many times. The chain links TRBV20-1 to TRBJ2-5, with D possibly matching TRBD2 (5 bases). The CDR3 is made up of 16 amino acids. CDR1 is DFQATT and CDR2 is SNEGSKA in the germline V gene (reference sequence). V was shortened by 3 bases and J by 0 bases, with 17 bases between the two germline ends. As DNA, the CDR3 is TGCAGTGCTAGTCCCTCGCATGGGAGCGACCAAGAGACCCAGTACTTC. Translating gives CSASPSHGSDQETQYF.

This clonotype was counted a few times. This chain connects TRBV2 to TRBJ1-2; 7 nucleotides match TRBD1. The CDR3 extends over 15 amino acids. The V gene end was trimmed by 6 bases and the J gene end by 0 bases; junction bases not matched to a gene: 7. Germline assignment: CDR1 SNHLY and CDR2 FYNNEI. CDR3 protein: CASRLYGTANYGYTF. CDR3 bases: TGTGCCAGCAGGTTATACGGGACAGCTAACTATGGCTACACCTTC.

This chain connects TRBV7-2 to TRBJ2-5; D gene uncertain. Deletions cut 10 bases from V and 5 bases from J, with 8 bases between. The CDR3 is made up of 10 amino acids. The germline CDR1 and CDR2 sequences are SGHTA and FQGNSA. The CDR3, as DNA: TGTGCCAACGGTCGGGAGACCCAGTACTTC. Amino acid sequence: CANGRETQYF.

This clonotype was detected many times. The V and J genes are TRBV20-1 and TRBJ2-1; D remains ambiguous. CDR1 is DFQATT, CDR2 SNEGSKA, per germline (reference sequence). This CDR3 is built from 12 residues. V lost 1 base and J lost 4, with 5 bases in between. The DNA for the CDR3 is TGCAGTGCTAGAGGGAGTTACAATGAGCAGTTCTTC. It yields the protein CSARGSYNEQFF.

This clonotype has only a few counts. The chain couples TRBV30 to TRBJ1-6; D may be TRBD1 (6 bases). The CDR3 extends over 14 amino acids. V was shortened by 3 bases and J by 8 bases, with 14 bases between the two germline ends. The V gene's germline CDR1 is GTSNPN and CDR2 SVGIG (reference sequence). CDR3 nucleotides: TGTGCCTGGAGATTTGGCAGGGGATATTCACCCCTCCACTTT. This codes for CAWRFGRGYSPLHF.

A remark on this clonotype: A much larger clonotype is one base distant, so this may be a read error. For the CDR3, the DNA is TGTGCCAGTAGTCCCCTTGACCCGGACACTGAAGCTTTCTTT. Residues: CASSPLDPDTEAFF. The chain couples TRBV19 to TRBJ1-1; D is unclear. Trimming stripped 5 bases from V and 3 bases from J, with 13 bases between. CDR3 length equals 14 residues. The germline gives CDR1 LNHDA, CDR2 SQIVND (reference sequence).

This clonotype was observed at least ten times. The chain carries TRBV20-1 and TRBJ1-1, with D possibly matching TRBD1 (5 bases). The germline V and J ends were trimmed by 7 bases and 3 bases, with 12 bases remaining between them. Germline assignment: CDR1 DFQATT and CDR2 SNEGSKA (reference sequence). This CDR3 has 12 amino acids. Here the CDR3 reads CSVERGDTEAFF. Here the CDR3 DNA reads TGCAGTGTCGAGCGGGGGGACACTGAAGCTTTCTTT.

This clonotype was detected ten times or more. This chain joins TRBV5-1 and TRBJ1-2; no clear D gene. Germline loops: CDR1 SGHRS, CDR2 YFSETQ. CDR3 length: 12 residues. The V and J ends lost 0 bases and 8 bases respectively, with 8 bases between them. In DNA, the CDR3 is TGCGCCAGCAGCTTGGGTCCCCCGGGCTACACCTTC. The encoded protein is CASSLGPPGYTF.

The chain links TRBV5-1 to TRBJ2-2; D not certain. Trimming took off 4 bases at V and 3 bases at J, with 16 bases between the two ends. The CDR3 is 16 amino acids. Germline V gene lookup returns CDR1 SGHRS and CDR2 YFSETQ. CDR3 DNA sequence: TGCGCCAGCAGCAGAGACTCCTTTTCGTACACCGGGGAGCTGTTTTTT. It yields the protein CASSRDSFSYTGELFF.

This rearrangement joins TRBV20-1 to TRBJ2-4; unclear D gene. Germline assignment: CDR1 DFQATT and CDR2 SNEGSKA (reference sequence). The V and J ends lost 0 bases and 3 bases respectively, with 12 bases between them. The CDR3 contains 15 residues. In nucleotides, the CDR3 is TGCAGTGCTAGAGATCCAAGAACAGTCAAAAACATTCAGTACTTC. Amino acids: CSARDPRTVKNIQYF.

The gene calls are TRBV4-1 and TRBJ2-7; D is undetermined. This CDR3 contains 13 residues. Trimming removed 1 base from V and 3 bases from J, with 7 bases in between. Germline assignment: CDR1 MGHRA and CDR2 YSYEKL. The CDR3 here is CASSQGIIYEQYF. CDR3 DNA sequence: TGCGCCAGCAGCCAAGGGATCATCTACGAGCAGTACTTC.

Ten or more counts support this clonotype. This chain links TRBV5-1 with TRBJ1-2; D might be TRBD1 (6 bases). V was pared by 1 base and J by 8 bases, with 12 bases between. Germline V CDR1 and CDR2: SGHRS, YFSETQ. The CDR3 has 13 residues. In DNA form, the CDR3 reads TGCGCCAGCAGCTTGAGGGGGGAACCAGGCTACACCTTC. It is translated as CASSLRGEPGYTF.

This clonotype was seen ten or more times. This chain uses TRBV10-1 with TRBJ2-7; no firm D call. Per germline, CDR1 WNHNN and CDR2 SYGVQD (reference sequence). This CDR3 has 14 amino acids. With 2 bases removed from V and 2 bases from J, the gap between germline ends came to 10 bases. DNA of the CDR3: TGCGCCAGCAGTGAGGGTCAAGGCGCCTACGAGCAGTACTTC. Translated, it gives CASSEGQGAYEQYF.

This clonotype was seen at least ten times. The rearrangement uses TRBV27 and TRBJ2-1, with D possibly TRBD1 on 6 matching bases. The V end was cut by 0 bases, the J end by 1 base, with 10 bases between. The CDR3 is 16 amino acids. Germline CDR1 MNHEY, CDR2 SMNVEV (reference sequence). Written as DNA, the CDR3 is TGTGCCAGCAGTTTATCCGCAGGGGAGTCCTACAATGAGCAGTTCTTC. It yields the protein CASSLSAGESYNEQFF.

CDR3 in amino acids: CSVLKIPDTGELFF. Written as DNA, the CDR3 is TGCAGCGTCCTGAAGATCCCAGACACCGGGGAGCTGTTTTTT. The chain has TRBV29-1 and TRBJ2-2, with D uncertain. Between the trimmed V and J ends, which lost 6 bases and 3 bases, there was a span of 14 bases. The germline V gene encodes CDR1 SQVTM and CDR2 ANQGSEA. The CDR3 loop spans 14 amino acids.

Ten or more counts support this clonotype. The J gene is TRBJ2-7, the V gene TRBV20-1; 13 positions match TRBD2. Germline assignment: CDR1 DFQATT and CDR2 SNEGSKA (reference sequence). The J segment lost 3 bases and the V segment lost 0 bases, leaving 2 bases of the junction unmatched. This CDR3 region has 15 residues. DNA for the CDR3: TGCAGTGCTAGAGATTGGACTAGCGGGAGCTACGAGCAGTACTTC. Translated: CSARDWTSGSYEQYF.

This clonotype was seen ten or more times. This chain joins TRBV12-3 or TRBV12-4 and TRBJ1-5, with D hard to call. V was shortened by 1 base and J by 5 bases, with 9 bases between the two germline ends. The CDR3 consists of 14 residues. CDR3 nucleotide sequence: TGTGCCAGCAGTTTAGGGCAGGTCGATCAGCCCCAGCATTTT. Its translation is CASSLGQVDQPQHF.

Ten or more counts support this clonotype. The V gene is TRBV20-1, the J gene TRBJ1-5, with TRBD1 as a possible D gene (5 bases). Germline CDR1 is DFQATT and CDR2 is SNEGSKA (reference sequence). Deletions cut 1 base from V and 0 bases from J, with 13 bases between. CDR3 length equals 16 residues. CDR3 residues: CSARGQPTDSNQPQHF. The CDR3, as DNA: TGCAGTGCTAGAGGACAGCCCACGGATAGCAATCAGCCCCAGCATTTT.

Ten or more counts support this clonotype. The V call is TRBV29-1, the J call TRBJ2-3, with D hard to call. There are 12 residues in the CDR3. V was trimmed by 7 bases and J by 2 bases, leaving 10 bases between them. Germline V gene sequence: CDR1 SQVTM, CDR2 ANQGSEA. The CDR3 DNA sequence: TGCAGCGCCTACATAGACACAGATACGCAGTATTTT. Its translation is CSAYIDTDTQYF.

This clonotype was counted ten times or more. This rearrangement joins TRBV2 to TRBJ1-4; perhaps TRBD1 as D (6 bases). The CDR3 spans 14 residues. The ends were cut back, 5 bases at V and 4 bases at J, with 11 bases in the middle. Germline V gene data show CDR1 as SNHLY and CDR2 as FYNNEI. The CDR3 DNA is TGTGCCAGCAGTTTACAGGGTGGTAATGAAAAACTGTTTTTT. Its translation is CASSLQGGNEKLFF.